This is a list of T cell receptor beta chains from one sample in a study of cytomegalovirus exposure and HLA in healthy donors. Sequencing used immunoSEQ multiplex PCR; TCRdb keeps in-frame clones, though not all of them. The table lists about 130,000 clones, about 80% of them singletons. The sequenced sample was PBMCs. These receptors were collected from a man aged 40-55 years in good health and CMV-seronegative. Each CDR3 is given with its conserved first and last residue. The D gene is left open where the match is weak. The size field is filled for only some rows; it gives once, few, many or a size class.

V,J,D,size,DNA,CDR3
TRBV28,TRBJ2-3,.,.,TGTGCCAGCAGTCCGTTATCCCCCGGTACGCAGTATTTT,CASSPLSPGTQYF
TRBV30,TRBJ1-4,.,.,TGTGCCTGGAGTAGCCGGGGGGGTGAAAAACTGTTTTTT,CAWSSRGGEKLFF
TRBV6-1,TRBJ1-3,TRBD1,.,TGTGCCAGCAGTTCCGGGACAGGGGTCAACACCATATATTTT,CASSSGTGVNTIYF
TRBV6-1,TRBJ2-7,.,.,TGTGCCAGTATACCGACAGAAGGAGCCTACGAGCAGTACTTC,CASIPTEGAYEQYF
TRBV18,TRBJ2-7,TRBD1,.,TGTGCCAGCTCACCAAGGACAGGGAACTACGAGCAGTACTTC,CASSPRTGNYEQYF
TRBV18,TRBJ1-2,TRBD1,.,TGTGCCAGCTCACCAGGACAGGGGGCCTATGGCTACACCTTC,CASSPGQGAYGYTF
TRBV6-5,TRBJ1-2,TRBD1,few,TGTGCCAGCAGTAGGTACTCACAGGGGATTGGTGACACCTTC,CASSRYSQGIGDTF
TRBV9,TRBJ2-1,.,.,TGTGCCAGCAGCGTCACAGGTTCGGTCGACAATGAGCAGTTCTTC,CASSVTGSVDNEQFF
TRBV6-5,TRBJ2-6,.,.,TGTGCCAGCAGGAGCTCTGGGGCCAACGTCCTGACTTTC,CASRSSGANVLTF
TRBV30,TRBJ2-7,.,.,TGTGCCTGGAGTTCGACAGAAGAGCAGTACTTC,CAWSSTEEQYF
TRBV7-2,TRBJ1-1,TRBD1,.,TGTGCCAGCAGCTCCCCCGGGACAGGGTCTGAAGCTTTCTTT,CASSSPGTGSEAFF
TRBV27,TRBJ2-5,.,.,TGTGCCAGCAGTTTAGGGCACTACCAAGAGACCCAGTACTTC,CASSLGHYQETQYF
TRBV5-1,TRBJ2-7,.,.,TGCGCCAGCAGCACGGGCAGGGGAAGCTACGAGCAGTACTTC,CASSTGRGSYEQYF
TRBV10-3,TRBJ2-7,TRBD2,.,TGTGCCATCAGTCCAAGCGGGAGCGACGAGCAGTACTTC,CAISPSGSDEQYF
TRBV30,TRBJ1-6,.,.,TGTGCCTGGAGATACCCAGAGGTACCCCTCCACTTT,CAWRYPEVPLHF
TRBV29-1,TRBJ2-7,.,.,TGCAGCGTTGCCACAGGCCTCTCCTACGAGCAGTACTTC,CSVATGLSYEQYF
TRBV7-2,TRBJ1-6,TRBD1,.,TGTGCCAGCAGTTATTCCGGGACAGGGAATTCACCCCTCCACTTT,CASSYSGTGNSPLHF
TRBV10-1,TRBJ2-5,.,.,TGCGCCAGCAGTGAGTCGACAGCCCAAGAGACCCAGTACTTC,CASSESTAQETQYF
TRBV4-2,TRBJ2-2,.,.,TGTGCCAGCAGCCAAGTTAACGGGGAGCTGTTTTTT,CASSQVNGELFF
TRBV4-2,TRBJ1-4,TRBD1,.,TGTGCCAGCAGCCAGGACAGGGTAACTAATGAAAAACTGTTTTTT,CASSQDRVTNEKLFF
TRBV10-3,TRBJ1-5,.,few,TGTGCCATCAGTGGTGGGACACAAGTCAATCAGCCCCAGCATTTT,CAISGGTQVNQPQHF
TRBV10-3,TRBJ1-1,.,.,TGTGCCATCAGTGACCCACAGCTGAACACTGAAGCTTTCTTT,CAISDPQLNTEAFF
TRBV7-2,TRBJ2-7,TRBD2,.,TGTGCCAGCAGCTTGCTACCGGGACTAGCGGAATCCTACGAGCAGTACTTC,CASSLLPGLAESYEQYF
TRBV7-2,TRBJ1-5,.,.,TGTGCCAGCAGCCCAGCGTGGCCCCAGCATTTT,CASSPAWPQHF
TRBV6-5,TRBJ2-7,TRBD2,.,TGTGCCAGCAGTTCTTGGACTAGCGGGAGACCCTACGAGCAGTACTTC,CASSSWTSGRPYEQYF
TRBV5-1,TRBJ2-7,.,.,TGCGCCAGCAGCATCGACTCGGGAGCAGACGAGCAGTACTTC,CASSIDSGADEQYF
TRBV11-3,TRBJ2-1,TRBD2,.,TGTGCCAGCAGCTTATCTAGCGGGACCAGGCAGTTCTTC,CASSLSSGTRQFF
TRBV7-9,TRBJ2-5,.,.,TGTGCCAGCAGCCCTTTAGTGGGGGCTGGTCAAGAGACCCAGTACTTC,CASSPLVGAGQETQYF
TRBV13,TRBJ2-2,TRBD2,.,TGTGCCAGCAGAACGGGAGGGTCGGCCGGGGAGCTGTTTTTT,CASRTGGSAGELFF
TRBV9,TRBJ2-3,.,.,TGTGCCAGCAGCGAGGGGGGCACAGATACGCAGTATTTT,CASSEGGTDTQYF
TRBV2,TRBJ1-5,TRBD1,.,TGTGCCAGCAGACGGGACAGGGGCAATCAGCCCCAGCATTTT,CASRRDRGNQPQHF
TRBV6-6,TRBJ2-5,TRBD1,.,TGTGCCAGCAGTTACCTGGGACAGGGGGCGTCAGAGACCCAGTACTTC,CASSYLGQGASETQYF
TRBV28,TRBJ1-5,TRBD1,.,TGTGCCAGCACCCCGGGACAGGGGAATCAGCCCCAGCATTTT,CASTPGQGNQPQHF
TRBV11-2,TRBJ1-2,TRBD1,.,TGTGCCAGCAGCTTGGGACAGGGGGCCGGGTATGGCTACACCTTC,CASSLGQGAGYGYTF
TRBV18,TRBJ1-1,.,.,TGTGCCAGCTCACCGCTAGGGGCGGGGACTGAAGCTTTCTTT,CASSPLGAGTEAFF
TRBV6-6,TRBJ2-7,TRBD2,.,TGTGCCAGCAGTTCCCCAACTAGCGGGGCGGGGGAGCAGTACTTC,CASSSPTSGAGEQYF
TRBV28,TRBJ1-5,TRBD1,once,TGTGCCAGCAGTCGGGGGACAGGGACTTGGCAGCCCCAGCATTTT,CASSRGTGTWQPQHF
TRBV5-1,TRBJ2-3,TRBD2,.,TGCGCCAGCAGCACCGGGACTAGCTACTCCACAGATACGCAGTATTTT,CASSTGTSYSTDTQYF
TRBV4-1,TRBJ2-3,TRBD2,.,TGCGCCAGCAGCCAAAGCGGGAGGGCGGGAGATACGCAGTATTTT,CASSQSGRAGDTQYF
TRBV9,TRBJ2-5,.,.,TGTGCCAGCAGCACCCGTCAGTACCAAGAGACCCAGTACTTC,CASSTRQYQETQYF